This record concerns one T cell receptor beta chain sequence. What it recognizes is unknown. The record originates from a study of cytomegalovirus exposure and HLA in healthy donors. About the study: Within the Caucasian-associated ancestry cluster were around 81% of the 350 to 400 genotyped donors.

This cohort consisted of healthy bone marrow donors. Vbeta (60) and Jbeta (13) primers were used in the PCR. The protocol was immunoSEQ multiplex PCR, while the TCRdb copy is restricted to in-frame clones and leaves out a portion. The sample shows 150,000 to 200,000 clones, 70% to 80% of them seen only once. Study-wide results and caveats: In vitro testing confirmed three CMV-associated chains as specific for CMV antigens. Among donors in an Asian-associated ancestry cluster, a later analysis reportedly found fewer N-insertions than the roughly 700-donor mean.

The sequenced material came from PBMCs. This receptor was taken from a man aged 25 to 40 in good health and CMV-seronegative.

CDR3 in amino acids: CASSQDWTGDSIQYF. The CDR3 region has the DNA TGCGCCAGCAGCCAAGATTGGACAGGGGACTCCATTCAGTACTTC. The chain has TRBV4-1 and TRBJ2-4; TRBD1 aligns across 9 bases. This CDR3 spans 15 amino acids. With V trimmed by 0 bases and J by 9 bases, 6 bases remained unmatched. From germline, CDR1 is MGHRA and CDR2 YSYEKL.